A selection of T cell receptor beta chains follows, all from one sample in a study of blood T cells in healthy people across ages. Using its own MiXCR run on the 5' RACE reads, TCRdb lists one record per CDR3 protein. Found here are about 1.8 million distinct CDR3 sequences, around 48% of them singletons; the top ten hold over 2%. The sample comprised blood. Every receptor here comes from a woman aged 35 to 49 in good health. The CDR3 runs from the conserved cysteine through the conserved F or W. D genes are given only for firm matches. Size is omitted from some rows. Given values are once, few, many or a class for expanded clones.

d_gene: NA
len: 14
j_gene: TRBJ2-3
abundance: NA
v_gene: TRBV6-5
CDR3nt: TGTGCCAGCAGTTACGCCCAGATCACAGATACGCAGTATTTT
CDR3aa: CASSYAQITDTQYF

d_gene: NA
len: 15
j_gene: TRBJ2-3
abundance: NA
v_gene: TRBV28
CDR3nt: TGTGCCAGCAGTTTACTTCGGACTAGCACAGATACGCAGTATTTT
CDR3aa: CASSLLRTSTDTQYF

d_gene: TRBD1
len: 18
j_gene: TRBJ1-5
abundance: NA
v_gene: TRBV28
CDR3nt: TGTGCCAGCAGTTTCCCCGGGACAGGGGTGGGTCCAGGTCAGCCCCAGCATTTT
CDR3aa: CASSFPGTGVGPGQPQHF

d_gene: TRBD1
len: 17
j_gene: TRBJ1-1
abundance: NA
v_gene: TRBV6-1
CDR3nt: TGTGCCAGCAGCCCCGCCGGACAGGGGAGGGGGAACACTGAAGCTTTCTTT
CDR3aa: CASSPAGQGRGNTEAFF

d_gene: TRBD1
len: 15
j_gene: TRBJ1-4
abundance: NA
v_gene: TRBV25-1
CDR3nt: TGTGCCAGCAGTGAACCGGGACAGGCAAATGAAAAACTGTTTTTT
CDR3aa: CASSEPGQANEKLFF

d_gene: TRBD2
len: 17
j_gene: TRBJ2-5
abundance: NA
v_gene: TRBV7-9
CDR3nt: TGTGCCAGCAGCCCTCCACTAGCGGGGGGGCCAAGGAAGACCCAGTACTTC
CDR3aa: CASSPPLAGGPRKTQYF

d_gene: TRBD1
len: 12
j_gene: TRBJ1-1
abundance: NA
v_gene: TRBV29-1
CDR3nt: TGCAGCGTCGACCAGGGGGCGACTGAAGCTTTCTTT
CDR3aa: CSVDQGATEAFF

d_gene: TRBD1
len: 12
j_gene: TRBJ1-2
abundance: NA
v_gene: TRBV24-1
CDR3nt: TGTGCCACCAACGACAGGGATCGTGGCTACACCTTC
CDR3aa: CATNDRDRGYTF

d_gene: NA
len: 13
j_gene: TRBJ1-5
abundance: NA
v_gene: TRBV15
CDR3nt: TGTGCCACCAGCAGAGATCTGGGCAGCGTAAGGCATTTT
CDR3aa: CATSRDLGSVRHF

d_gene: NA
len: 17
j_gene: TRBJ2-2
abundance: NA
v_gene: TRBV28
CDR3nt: TGTGCCAGCAGTTTCCGGACAGTGGGGAAGAACACCGGGGAGCTGTTTTTT
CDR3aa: CASSFRTVGKNTGELFF

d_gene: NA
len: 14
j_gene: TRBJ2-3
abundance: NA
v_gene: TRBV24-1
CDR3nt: TGTGCCACCAGTCGGACCCCAGGGACAGATACGCAGTATTTT
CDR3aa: CATSRTPGTDTQYF

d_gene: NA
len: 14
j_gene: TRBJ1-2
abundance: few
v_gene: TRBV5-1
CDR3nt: TGCGCCAGCAGGTTGGTCAGGGCCAACTATGGCTACACCTTC
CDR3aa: CASRLVRANYGYTF

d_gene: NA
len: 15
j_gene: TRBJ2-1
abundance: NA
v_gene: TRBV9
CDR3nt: TGTGCCAGCAGCGTACGGGCCAACTCCTACAATGAGCAGTTCTTC
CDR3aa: CASSVRANSYNEQFF

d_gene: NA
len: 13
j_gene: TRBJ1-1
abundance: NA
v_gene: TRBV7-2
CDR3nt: TGTGCCAGCAGCCTATGGATGGACACTGAAGCTTTCTTT
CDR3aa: CASSLWMDTEAFF

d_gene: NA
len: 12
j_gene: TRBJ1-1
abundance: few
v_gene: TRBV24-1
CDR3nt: TGTGCCACCTCCAGGGGAAACACTGAAGCTTTCTTT
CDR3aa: CATSRGNTEAFF

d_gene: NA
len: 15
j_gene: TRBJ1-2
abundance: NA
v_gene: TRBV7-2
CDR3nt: TGTGCCAGTAGCTTATACAGGGTAAAGAACTATGGCTACACCTTC
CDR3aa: CASSLYRVKNYGYTF

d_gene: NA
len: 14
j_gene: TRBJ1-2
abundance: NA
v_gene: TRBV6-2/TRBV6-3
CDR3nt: TGTGCCAGCAGACGACGCGGACAGAACTATGGCTACACCTTC
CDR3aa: CASRRRGQNYGYTF

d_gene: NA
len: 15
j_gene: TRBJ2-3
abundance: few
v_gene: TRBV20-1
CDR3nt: TGCAGTGCGGGAGGGGGGCACCTTAGCACAGATACGCAGTATTTT
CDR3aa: CSAGGGHLSTDTQYF

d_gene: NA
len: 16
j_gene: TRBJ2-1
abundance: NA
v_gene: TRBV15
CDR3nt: TGTGCCACCAGCAGAGAGGGAGTGGGTTCCTACAATGAGCAGTTCTTC
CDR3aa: CATSREGVGSYNEQFF

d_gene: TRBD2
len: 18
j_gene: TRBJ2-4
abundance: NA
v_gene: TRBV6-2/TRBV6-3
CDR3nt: TGTGCCAGCAGTCCTCGTGCTCAGGGACTAGCGGGAAAAAACATTCAGTACTTC
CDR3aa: CASSPRAQGLAGKNIQYF

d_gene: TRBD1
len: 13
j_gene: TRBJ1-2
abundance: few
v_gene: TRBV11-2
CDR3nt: TGTGCCAGCAGCTTAAACAGGGGTGCTGGCTACACCTTC
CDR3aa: CASSLNRGAGYTF

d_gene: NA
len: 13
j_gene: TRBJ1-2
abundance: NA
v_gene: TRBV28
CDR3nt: TGTGCCAGCAGTAATCCGGGGCCCTATGGCTACACCTTC
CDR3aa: CASSNPGPYGYTF

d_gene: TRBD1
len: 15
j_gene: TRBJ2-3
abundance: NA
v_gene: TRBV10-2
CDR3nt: TGCGCCAGCGCACCCGGGACAGGGACCCCGGATACGCAGTATTTT
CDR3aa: CASAPGTGTPDTQYF

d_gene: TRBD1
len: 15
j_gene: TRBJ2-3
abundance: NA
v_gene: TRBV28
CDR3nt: TGTGCCATAGAAGACAGGGCCCGTAGCACAGATACGCAGTATTTT
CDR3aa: CAIEDRARSTDTQYF

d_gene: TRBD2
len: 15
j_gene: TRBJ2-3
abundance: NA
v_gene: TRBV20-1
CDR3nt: TGCAGTGCTACTTCGCTGGGAGGGGACACAGATACGCAGTATTTT
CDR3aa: CSATSLGGDTDTQYF

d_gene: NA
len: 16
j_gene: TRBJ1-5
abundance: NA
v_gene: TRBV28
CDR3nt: TGTGCCAGCAGTTTATCCTCGGCAGGCGGCAATCAGCCCCAGCATTTT
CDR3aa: CASSLSSAGGNQPQHF

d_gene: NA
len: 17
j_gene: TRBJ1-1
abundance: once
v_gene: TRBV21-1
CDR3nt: TGTGCCAGCAGCGAACCGGGACAGGGGCCGATGAACACTGAAGCTTTCTTT
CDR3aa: CASSEPGQGPMNTEAFF

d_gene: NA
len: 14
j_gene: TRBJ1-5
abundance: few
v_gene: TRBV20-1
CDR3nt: TGCAGTGCTAGTGCGCGCGGGAGAAATCAGCCCCAGCATTTT
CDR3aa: CSASARGRNQPQHF

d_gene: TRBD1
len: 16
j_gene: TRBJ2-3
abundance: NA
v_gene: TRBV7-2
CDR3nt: TGTGCCAGTAAGGACAGGGGACCCTCTAGCACAGATACGCAGTATTTT
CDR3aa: CASKDRGPSSTDTQYF

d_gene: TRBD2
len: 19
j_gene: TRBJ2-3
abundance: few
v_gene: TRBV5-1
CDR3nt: TGCGCCAGCAGCGCCGGACTAGCGGGGGGAACAACTAGCACAGATACGCAGTATTTT
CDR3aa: CASSAGLAGGTTSTDTQYF